This paragraph covers one T cell receptor (beta chain) sequence. Its antigen is not known. The source of the sample is a study of T-cell memory formation after mild COVID-19. TCRdb passed the 5' RACE reads through MiXCR, listing each CDR3 protein once. The sample yields 70,000 to 100,000 distinct CDR3 sequences, roughly 16% seen once. The CDR3 runs to 15 residues. The germline gives CDR1 SGHVS, CDR2 FNYEAQ. Trimming took off 1 base at V and 2 bases at J, with 12 bases between the two ends. Study outcomes and limitations: CD4/CD8 balance characterized clones contracting day 15 to 85, and CD4+ skew characterized later expanders.

The sequencing sample was made of PBMCs or a T cell subset sorted from them (not recorded which). The clonotype comes from a man aged 18 to 29 who had mild COVID-19 (a few samples of this study predate the infection). Cell type and time point are not known. The chain has TRBV7-6 and TRBJ2-7, with D hard to call. In DNA form, the CDR3 reads TGTGCCAGCAGCTTAGAGTCACAGACGGCCTACGAGCAGTACTTC. The encoded protein is CASSLESQTAYEQYF. The variable domain in full, completed from reference TRBV7-6 and TRBJ2-7, reads GAGVSQSPRYKVTKRGQDVALRCDPISGHVSLYWYRQALGQGPEFLTYFNYEAQQDKSGLPNDRFSAERPEGSISTLTIQRTEQRDSAMYRCASSLESQTAYEQYFGPGTRLTVT.